These T cell receptor beta chains were read from a single sample in a study of blood T cells in healthy people across ages. In TCRdb, the 5' RACE reads were re-called with MiXCR into one record per CDR3 protein. The table has under 1,100,000 distinct CDR3 sequences, about 23% seen once. The data also belong to a second study, concerning T cells of mothers and their children.

Sequenced material: blood. The receptor source for this set is a girl aged 2-10 years in good health. CDR3s include the opening cysteine and the closing phenylalanine or tryptophan. Size tells how often a clone was seen (once, few, many) or the class of an expanded clone, and some rows leave it out.

J: TRBJ2-1; size: -; V: TRBV20-1; CDR3: CSAYSGRAYNEQFF
J: -; size: once; V: TRBV20-1; CDR3: CSAYRGWEETQYF
J: TRBJ2-1; size: -; V: TRBV7-9; CDR3: CASSFGGSGQDGQFF
J: -; size: few; V: TRBV25-1; CDR3: CASRTGGGLNEQFF
J: TRBJ2-2; size: -; V: TRBV2; CDR3: CASTGLAGYTGELFF
J: TRBJ2-1; size: few; V: TRBV20-1; CDR3: CSAESNTGTSGRFLYNEQFF
J: TRBJ1-2; size: -; V: TRBV9; CDR3: CASSAGEGYGPAIYGYTF
J: TRBJ2-1; size: -; V: TRBV12-3/TRBV12-4; CDR3: CASSSYSGLAGAGEQFF
J: TRBJ1-1; size: -; V: TRBV29-1; CDR3: CSVVTGLMNTEAFF
J: TRBJ2-3; size: -; V: TRBV7-7; CDR3: CASGSRPRTSEFTDTQYF
J: TRBJ2-1; size: few; V: TRBV9; CDR3: CASSGGDYLYNEQFF
J: TRBJ2-4; size: few; V: TRBV27; CDR3: CASSLGTGVNIQYF
J: TRBJ1-1; size: -; V: TRBV5-1; CDR3: CASSLEGDLGAFF
J: TRBJ2-7; size: few; V: TRBV4-3; CDR3: CASSQDLGGQDEQYF
J: -; size: few; V: TRBV7-9; CDR3: CASTVAGGPHEQFF
J: TRBJ2-1; size: few; V: TRBV27; CDR3: CASSPWTGGYNEQFF